Listed below are T cell receptor beta chains from one sample, sequenced in a study of shared clonotypes between healthy human individuals. Here immunoSEQ multiplex PCR was the method, and the copy in TCRdb shows in-frame clones only, minus some. The sample yields 2 million to 2.5 million clones, around 92% seen once. Sequenced input: naive CD4+ T cells from PBMCs. These receptors originate from a man aged 18 to 29 in good health. Some clones in this sample may be carry-over from other donors' samples. Each CDR3 is given with its conserved first and last residue. The size entry is marked missing in some rows and otherwise reads once, few, many or a size class.

j_call,v_call,clone_size,cdr3_length,cdr3_aa
TRBJ1-1,TRBV27,-,14,CASSLSPERFEAFF
TRBJ2-1,TRBV6-4,once,17,CASSVPSGRVSYNEQFF
TRBJ1-2,TRBV9,-,17,CASSDDRHSHPNYGYTF
TRBJ1-5,TRBV25-1,-,15,CASSETTGLNQPQHF
TRBJ2-3,TRBV15,-,15,CATSRSSGGLDTQYF
TRBJ1-3,TRBV10-3,-,14,CAISRGGTGNTIYF
TRBJ1-3,TRBV28,-,15,CASSLREVSGNTIYF
TRBJ2-7,TRBV6-6,-,14,CASSYSTGAYEQYF
TRBJ1-5,TRBV6-5,-,13,CASRRDRLGPQHF
TRBJ1-1,TRBV13,-,16,CASSPQGWAGNTEAFF
TRBJ1-1,TRBV14,-,12,CASSQDDTEAFF
TRBJ1-2,TRBV4-3,-,15,CASSQGLLMRGGYTF
TRBJ1-2,TRBV7-2,-,14,CASSPRTASYGYTF
TRBJ1-2,TRBV6-6,-,11,CASTGGSGYTF
TRBJ1-5,TRBV2,-,12,CASSDPFGPQHF
TRBJ2-1,TRBV15,once,15,CATSKLGQLVNEQFF
TRBJ2-3,TRBV2,-,14,CASSPMAGADTQYF
TRBJ2-3,TRBV7-2,-,13,CASSSTGVDTQYF
TRBJ2-1,TRBV11-3,-,15,CASSLLAGSLGEQFF
TRBJ2-7,TRBV5-6,-,15,CASSPVGGTAYEQYF
TRBJ2-7,TRBV6-5,-,13,CASSGRSGNEQYF
TRBJ1-4,TRBV28,-,12,CASSLRTEKLFF
TRBJ2-7,TRBV14,-,14,CASSRLAGGYEQYF
TRBJ2-3,TRBV7-2,-,19,CASHRGGLAGGPNTDTQYF
TRBJ1-3,TRBV28,-,15,CASSLLDVSGNTIYF
TRBJ2-1,TRBV6-6,-,14,CASGAGGLYNEQFF
TRBJ2-2,TRBV4-1,-,14,CATGGGVATGELFF
TRBJ1-6,TRBV7-2,-,13,CASSTGPTLTLHF
TRBJ2-1,TRBV5-4,-,18,CASILRTSGSSEDNEQFF
TRBJ1-1,TRBV7-8,-,15,CASSLVSTGNTEAFF
TRBJ2-7,TRBV9,-,17,CASSAGAAGLAGDEQYF
TRBJ1-1,TRBV6-5,-,15,CASSYDVGSNTEAFF
TRBJ2-3,TRBV19,-,16,CASRSPGDPSTDTQYF
TRBJ2-1,TRBV5-1,-,16,CASSRTLQSSYNEQFF
TRBJ2-5,TRBV7-8,-,13,CASSLGPQETQYF
TRBJ2-7,TRBV28,-,18,CASSETGQWLAGVDEQYF
TRBJ2-5,TRBV10-3,-,15,CAISRETGGGETQYF
TRBJ1-1,TRBV5-5,-,15,CASSLPGGMGTEAFF
TRBJ2-5,TRBV5-6,-,13,CASSSPSRETQYF
TRBJ2-1,TRBV7-3,-,12,CASSTVLGEQFF
TRBJ2-5,TRBV2,-,13,CASTRDRDETQYF
TRBJ2-5,TRBV5-1,-,16,CASSLGRRGRQETQYF
TRBJ1-1,TRBV7-2,-,13,CASKRQIGTEAFF
TRBJ1-2,TRBV7-2,-,15,CASSLSAEPNYGYTF